This T cell receptor (beta chain) was identified in a study of T cells in Graves' hyperthyroidism and ophthalmopathy. Findings of the study overall: A 13 V-J signature model discriminated ophthalmopathy versus stable hyperthyroidism.

Turning to this clonotype: What it binds is unknown.

Absent ophthalmopathy progression within 18 months defined stable Graves' hyperthyroidism. Diagnosis rested on symptoms, serum thyroxine and TRAb, thyroid ultrasound, and orbital computed tomography. The PBMCs had their origin in 10 ml of fresh peripheral blood. Germline values: CDR1 PRHDT, CDR2 FYEKMQ (reference sequence). Trimming removed 5 bases from V and 0 bases from J, with 14 bases in between. The CDR3 totals 16 residues. The TCR beta CDR3 regions underwent amplification using RNA transcripts as the source. HTBI primers were the set used in a first-round RT-PCR of the TCR CDR3. TCRdb recomputed calls from the multiplex PCR reads with MiXCR, one row per CDR3 protein. This sample yields 500,000 to 750,000 distinct CDR3 sequences, of which about a sixth are seen a single time; around 7.8% belongs to the top ten.

The V call is TRBV13, the J call TRBJ1-3; tentatively, D is TRBD1 (5 bases). The sample was blood. This sequence originates from a woman aged 25 to 45 with Graves' hyperthyroidism. The CDR3 region is CASSVDAGGSGNTIYF. CDR3 nucleotides: TGTGCCAGCAGCGTAGACGCGGGGGGCTCTGGAAACACCATATATTTT. The variable domain in full, with the rest retrieved from reference TRBV13 and TRBJ1-3, is AAGVIQSPRHLIKEKRETATLKCYPIPRHDTVYWYQQGPGQDPQFLISFYEKMQSDKGSIPDRFSAQQFSDYHSELNMSSLELGDSALYFCASSVDAGGSGNTIYFGEGSWLTVV.